These 8 T cell receptor beta chains share one sample of origin, sequenced in a study of shared clonotypes between healthy human individuals. Profiled with immunoSEQ multiplex PCR; TCRdb holds only in-frame clones, not every one. The sample has 2 million to 2.5 million clones, approximately 94% seen once. Sequenced material: naive CD4+ T cells sorted from blood. Subset given: CD45RA+ positively selected. The receptors here all came from a man younger than 30 in good health.

The rearrangement joins TRBV28 to TRBJ2-2; a possible D gene is TRBD1 (7 bases). Trimming took 9 bases from V and 1 from J, leaving 12 bases between them. The CDR3 has 14 residues. Germline V gives CDR1 MDHEN, CDR2 SYDVKM. CDR3 amino acids: CASGQGGNTGELFF. The CDR3 DNA reads TGTGCCAGTGGGCAGGGGGGGAACACCGGGGAGCTGTTTTTT.

This rearrangement joins TRBV29-1 to TRBJ1-1, with D uncertain. This CDR3 is built from 11 residues. From germline, CDR1 is SQVTM and CDR2 ANQGSEA. Trimming left V 2 bases short and J 8 bases short, with 9 bases between. CDR3 bases: TGCAGCGTTGAACCGGGAGCGGAAGCTTTCTTT. Its protein product is CSVEPGAEAFF.

J is TRBJ2-7 and V is TRBV11-2; TRBD2 matches 7 bases. Germline CDR1 SGHAT, CDR2 FQNNGV. The V segment lost 5 bases and the J segment 2 bases; nucleotides outside the gene matches: 6. The CDR3 is 14 residues long. Written as DNA, the CDR3 is TGTGCCAGCAGCCCCCAAGGGAGGGCCTACGAGCAGTACTTC. It is translated as CASSPQGRAYEQYF.

This chain connects TRBV2 to TRBJ1-4; D is undetermined. The V and J ends lost 4 bases and 8 bases respectively, with 14 bases between them. This CDR3 contains 14 residues. Germline values: CDR1 SNHLY, CDR2 FYNNEI. CDR3 coding DNA: TGTGCCAGCAGTGCGGGGAGGATGGGGGAAAAACTGTTTTTT. Its protein product is CASSAGRMGEKLFF.

This sequence joins TRBV30 and TRBJ1-1, with TRBD1 as a possible D gene (5 bases). The CDR3 covers 15 residues. The germline CDR1 and CDR2 sequences are GTSNPN and SVGIG (reference sequence). The V and J ends lost 4 bases and 5 bases respectively, with 20 bases between them. CDR3 protein: CAWKRGRRGLTEAFF. The CDR3 bases are TGTGCCTGGAAGCGGGGCCGACGAGGATTAACTGAAGCTTTCTTT. Using reference TRBV30 and TRBJ1-1 for the parts outside the CDR3, the full variable domain is SQTIHQWPATLVQPVGSPLSLECTVEGTSNPNLYWYRQAAGRGLQLLFYSVGIGQISSEVPQNLSASRPQDRQFILSSKKLLLSDSGFYLCAWKRGRRGLTEAFFGQGTRLTVV.

This clone was detected only once. The chain couples TRBV5-1 to TRBJ2-3, with 9 bases lining up with TRBD2. The CDR3 sequence is 17 residues long. The germline V gene encodes CDR1 SGHRS and CDR2 YFSETQ. V gave up 2 bases and J gave up 5 bases; unmatched junction bases: 12. As DNA, the CDR3 is TGCGCCAGCAGCTTTCAATTAGCGGGAGAATCGGGAGATACGCAGTATTTT. Protein sequence: CASSFQLAGESGDTQYF.

V usage is TRBV4-1 and J usage is TRBJ1-2; 11 nucleotides agree with TRBD1. V was clipped by 2 bases and J by 2 bases; unmatched bases: 4. Germline lookup yields CDR1 MGHRA and CDR2 YSYEKL. This CDR3 contains 16 residues. CDR3 loop: CASSQSRDRGNYGYTF. CDR3 DNA: TGCGCCAGCAGCCAATCCCGGGACAGGGGGAACTATGGCTACACCTTC.

The chain links TRBV30 to TRBJ1-6; D is ambiguous. CDR3 length: 13 amino acids. V lost 1 base, J lost 6 bases, and 7 bases lay in between. Germline CDR1 and CDR2: GTSNPN and SVGIG (reference sequence). The CDR3 DNA reads TGTGCCTGGAGTGGGGTCTTTAATTCACCCCTCCACTTT. Translating gives CAWSGVFNSPLHF.